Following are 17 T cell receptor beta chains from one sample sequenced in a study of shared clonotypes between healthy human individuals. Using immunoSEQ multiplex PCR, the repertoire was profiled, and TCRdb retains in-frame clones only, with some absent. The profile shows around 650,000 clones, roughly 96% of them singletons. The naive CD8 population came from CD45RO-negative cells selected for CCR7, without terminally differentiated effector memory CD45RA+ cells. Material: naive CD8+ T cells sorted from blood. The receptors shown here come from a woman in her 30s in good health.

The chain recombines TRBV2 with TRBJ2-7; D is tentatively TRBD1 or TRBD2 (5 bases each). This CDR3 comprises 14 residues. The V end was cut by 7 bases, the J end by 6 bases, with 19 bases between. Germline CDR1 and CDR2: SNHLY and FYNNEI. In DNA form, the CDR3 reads TGTGCCAGCACCACGGGGACCGAGCCGGGCGAGCAGTACTTC. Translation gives CASTTGTEPGEQYF.

The CDR3 sequence: CATSRLAGRGETQYF. DNA of the CDR3: TGTGCCACCAGCAGACTAGCGGGGAGGGGAGAGACCCAGTACTTC. The V and J genes are TRBV15 and TRBJ2-5; 9 bases line up with TRBD2. Germline V gene data show CDR1 as LNHNV and CDR2 as YYDKDF (reference sequence). With 2 bases clipped from V and 4 bases from J, the junction kept 5 bases outside the gene matches. The CDR3 is 15 residues long.

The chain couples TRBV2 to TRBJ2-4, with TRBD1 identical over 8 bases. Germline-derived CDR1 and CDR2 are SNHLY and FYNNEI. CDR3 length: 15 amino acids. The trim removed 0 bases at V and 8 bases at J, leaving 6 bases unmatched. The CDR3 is CASSEADRGVDIQYF. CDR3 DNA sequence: TGTGCCAGCAGTGAAGCCGACAGGGGAGTTGACATTCAGTACTTC.

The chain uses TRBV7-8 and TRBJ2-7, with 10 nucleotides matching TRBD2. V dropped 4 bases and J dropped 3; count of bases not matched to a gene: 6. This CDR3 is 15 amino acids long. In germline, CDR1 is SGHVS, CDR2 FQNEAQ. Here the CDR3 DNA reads TGTGCCAGCAGCTCGGGGACTAGCGCTATCTACGAGCAGTACTTC. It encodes CASSSGTSAIYEQYF.

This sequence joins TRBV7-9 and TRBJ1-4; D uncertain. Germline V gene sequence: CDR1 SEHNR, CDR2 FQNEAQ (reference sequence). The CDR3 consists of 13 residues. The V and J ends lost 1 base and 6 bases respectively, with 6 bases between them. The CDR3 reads CASSLVAHEKLFF. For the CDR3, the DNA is TGTGCCAGCAGCTTAGTGGCCCATGAAAAACTGTTTTTT.

CDR3 sequence (DNA): TGTGCCAGCAGCTTGGCCGGACTAGCGGGAGCCCCCGATACGCAGTATTTT. The encoded protein is CASSLAGLAGAPDTQYF. The chain has TRBV7-9 and TRBJ2-3, with 13 bases identical to TRBD2. The length of the CDR3 is 17 residues. After removal of 3 bases from V and 6 bases from J, the junction contained 9 bases not matched to a gene. Per germline, CDR1 SEHNR and CDR2 FQNEAQ (reference sequence).

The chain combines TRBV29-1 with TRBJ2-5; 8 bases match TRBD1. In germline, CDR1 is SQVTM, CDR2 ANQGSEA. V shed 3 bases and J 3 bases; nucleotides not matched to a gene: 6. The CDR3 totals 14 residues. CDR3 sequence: CSVEDGQGEETQYF. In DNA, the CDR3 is TGCAGCGTTGAGGACGGACAGGGAGAAGAGACCCAGTACTTC. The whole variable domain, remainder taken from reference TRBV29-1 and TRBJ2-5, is SAVISQKPSRDICQRGTSLTIQCQVDSQVTMMFWYRQQPGQSLTLIATANQGSEATYESGFVIDKFPISRPNLTFSTLTVSNMSPEDSSIYLCSVEDGQGEETQYFGPGTRLLVL.

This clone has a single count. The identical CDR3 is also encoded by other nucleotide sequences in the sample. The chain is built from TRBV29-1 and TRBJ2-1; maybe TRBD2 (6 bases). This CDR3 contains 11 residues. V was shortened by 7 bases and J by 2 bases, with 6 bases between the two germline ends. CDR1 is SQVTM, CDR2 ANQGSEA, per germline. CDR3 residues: CSGRAYNEQFF. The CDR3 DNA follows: TGCAGCGGGAGGGCCTACAATGAGCAGTTCTTC.

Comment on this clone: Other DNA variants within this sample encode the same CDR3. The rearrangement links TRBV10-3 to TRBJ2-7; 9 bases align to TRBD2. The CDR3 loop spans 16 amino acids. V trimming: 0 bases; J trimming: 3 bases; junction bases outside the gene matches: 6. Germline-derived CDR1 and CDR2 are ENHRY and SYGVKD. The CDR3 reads CAISESNLAGNYEQYF. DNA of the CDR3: TGTGCCATCAGTGAGTCGAATCTAGCGGGAAACTACGAGCAGTACTTC.

DNA for the CDR3: TGTGCCAGCAGCTTAGGACTGACGAGGGGCGGTTCAGATACGCAGTATTTT. Translation: CASSLGLTRGGSDTQYF. The J gene is TRBJ2-3, the V gene TRBV11-2; D assignment may be TRBD1 or TRBD2 (5 bases each). Germline-derived CDR1 and CDR2 are SGHAT and FQNNGV. The CDR3 length is 17 residues. The V gene lost 1 base and the J gene lost 4 bases, with 18 bases spanning the gap. The full variable domain, rest sourced from reference TRBV11-2 and TRBJ2-3, is EAGVAQSPRYKIIEKRQSVAFWCNPISGHATLYWYQQILGQGPKLLIQFQNNGVVDDSQLPKDRFSAERLKGVDSTLKIQPAKLEDSAVYLCASSLGLTRGGSDTQYFGPGTRLTVL.

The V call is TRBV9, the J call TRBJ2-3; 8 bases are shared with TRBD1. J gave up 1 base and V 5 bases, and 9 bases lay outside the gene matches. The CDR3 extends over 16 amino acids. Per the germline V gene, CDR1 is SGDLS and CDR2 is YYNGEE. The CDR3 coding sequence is TGTGCCAGCAGTGAAGGGGAGACAGGGGGCACAGATACGCAGTATTTT. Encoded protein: CASSEGETGGTDTQYF.

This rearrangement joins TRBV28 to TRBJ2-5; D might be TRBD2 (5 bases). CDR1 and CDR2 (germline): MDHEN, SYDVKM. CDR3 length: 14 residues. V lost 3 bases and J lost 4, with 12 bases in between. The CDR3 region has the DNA TGTGCCAGCAGTTTTATCGGGAACGGAGAGACCCAGTACTTC. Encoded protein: CASSFIGNGETQYF.

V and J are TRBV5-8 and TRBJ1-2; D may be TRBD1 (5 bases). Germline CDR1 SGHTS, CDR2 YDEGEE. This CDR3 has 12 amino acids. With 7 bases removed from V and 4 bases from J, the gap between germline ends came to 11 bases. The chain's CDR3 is CASGAGLYGYTF. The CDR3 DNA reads TGTGCCAGCGGGGCAGGACTCTATGGCTACACCTTC.

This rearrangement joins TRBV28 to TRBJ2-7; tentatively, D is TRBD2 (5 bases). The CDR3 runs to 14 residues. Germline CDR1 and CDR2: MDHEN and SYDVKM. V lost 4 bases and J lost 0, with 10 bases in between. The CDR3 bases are TGTGCCAGCAGTTACCGGGAAAGCTCCTACGAGCAGTACTTC. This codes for CASSYRESSYEQYF.

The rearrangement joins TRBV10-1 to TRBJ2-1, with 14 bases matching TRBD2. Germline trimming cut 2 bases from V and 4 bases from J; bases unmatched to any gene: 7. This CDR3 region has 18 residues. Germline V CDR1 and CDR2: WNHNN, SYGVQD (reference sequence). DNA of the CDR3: TGCGCCAGCAGTGAGAGCGGGACTAGCGGGAGAGAGTACAATGAGCAGTTCTTC. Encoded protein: CASSESGTSGREYNEQFF.

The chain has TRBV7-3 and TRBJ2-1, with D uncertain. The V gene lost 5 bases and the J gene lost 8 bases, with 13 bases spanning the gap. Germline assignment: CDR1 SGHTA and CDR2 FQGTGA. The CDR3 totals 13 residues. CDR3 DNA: TGTGCCAGCAGCATGAATAGTGGGCATGAGCAGTTCTTC. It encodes CASSMNSGHEQFF.

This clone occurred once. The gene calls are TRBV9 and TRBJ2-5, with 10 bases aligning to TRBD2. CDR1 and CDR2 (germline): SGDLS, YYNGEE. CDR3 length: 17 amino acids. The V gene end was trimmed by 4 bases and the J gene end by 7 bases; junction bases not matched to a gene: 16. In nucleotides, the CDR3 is TGTGCCAGCAGCCCCCGTCTAGCGGGGGCCACCGGTTCGACCCAGTACTTC. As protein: CASSPRLAGATGSTQYF.